This T cell receptor beta chain appears in the sequencing data of a study of blood T cell repertoires in COVID-19. Study overall: COVID-19 samples, acute and convalescent, were from the United States, Italy and Spain. T cells, B-cell-depleted T cells, or PBMCs supplied cDNA or gDNA.

With 1 base removed from V and 4 bases from J, the gap between germline ends came to 8 bases. CDR1 is MDHEN and CDR2 is SYDVKM in the germline V gene. CDR3 size: 13 residues. Here immunoSEQ multiplex PCR was the method, and the copy in TCRdb shows in-frame clones only, minus some. This sample has a few hundred thousand clones, with around nine tenths found just once. The chain combines TRBV28 with TRBJ2-7; D might be TRBD1 (6 bases). Sequencing was carried out using PBMCs or T cells enriched from blood (not recorded which). This receptor was taken from a woman aged 25 to 45 who had been exposed to COVID-19. CDR3 region: CASSLLGGYEQYF. CDR3 DNA sequence: TGTGCCAGCAGTTTATTAGGGGGTTACGAGCAGTACTTC.